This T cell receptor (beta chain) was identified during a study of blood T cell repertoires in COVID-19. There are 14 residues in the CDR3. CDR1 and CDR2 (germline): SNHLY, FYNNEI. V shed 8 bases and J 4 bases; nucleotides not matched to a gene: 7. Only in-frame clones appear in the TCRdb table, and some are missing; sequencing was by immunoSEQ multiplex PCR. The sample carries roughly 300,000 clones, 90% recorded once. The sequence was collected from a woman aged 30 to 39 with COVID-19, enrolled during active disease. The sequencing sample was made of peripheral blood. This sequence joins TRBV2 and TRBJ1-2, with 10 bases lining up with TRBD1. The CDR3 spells CASVRQGASYGYTF. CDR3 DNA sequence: TGTGCCAGCGTCCGACAGGGGGCGAGCTATGGCTACACCTTC.